These 20 T cell receptor beta chains originate from one sample sequenced in a study of blood T cells in healthy people across ages. Next came a second PCR, run for about 7 to 12 cycles, which used a sample-barcoded 5' primer along with a J-beta primer mix. Using its own MiXCR run on the 5' RACE reads, TCRdb lists one record per CDR3 protein. The data contain about 680,000 distinct CDR3 sequences, roughly 49% of them singletons. Sequencing was carried out using blood. These TCRs come from a woman aged 55-70 years in good health.

The count of this clonotype is one. This chain uses TRBV7-2 with TRBJ2-2; tentatively, D is TRBD1 (5 bases). The germline V and J ends were trimmed by 1 base and 4 bases, with 10 bases remaining between them. The CDR3 contains 15 residues. The germline V gene has CDR1 SGHTA and CDR2 FQGNSA. The CDR3 is CASSLGGHSTGELFF. The DNA of the CDR3 is TGTGCCAGCAGCTTAGGAGGACATAGCACCGGGGAGCTGTTTTTT.

The CDR3 bases are TGTGCCAGCAGTATAGTTGCCACGAACACCGGGGAGCTGTTTTTT. It is translated as CASSIVATNTGELFF. J is TRBJ2-2 and V is TRBV27; D is uncertain. The CDR3 is made up of 15 amino acids. CDR1 is MNHEY, CDR2 SMNVEV, per germline (reference sequence). Trimming cost V 5 bases and J 0 bases, with 10 bases left between them.

The chain couples TRBV28 to TRBJ2-1; 14 positions agree with TRBD2. The CDR3 runs to 16 residues. From germline, CDR1 is MDHEN and CDR2 SYDVKM. V lost 5 bases and J lost 3; bases outside the gene matches: 3. In DNA form, the CDR3 reads TGTGCCAGCAGTCGACTAGCGGGAGGGCTCTACAATGAGCAGTTCTTC. This encodes CASSRLAGGLYNEQFF. Based on the CDR3 plus reference TRBV28 and TRBJ2-1, the full variable domain is DVKVTQSSRYLVKRTGEKVFLECVQDMDHENMFWYRQDPGLGLRLIYFSYDVKMKEKGDIPEGYSVSREKKERFSLILESASTNQTSMYLCASSRLAGGLYNEQFFGPGTRLTVL.

This clonotype has a count of ten or more. This rearrangement joins TRBV7-2 to TRBJ2-7; D unresolved. Germline values: CDR1 SGHTA, CDR2 FQGNSA. Trimming left V 1 base short and J 0 bases short, with 10 bases between. The CDR3 loop spans 15 amino acids. For the CDR3, the DNA is TGTGCCAGCAGCTTAGGTCCAGGTGACTCCTACGAGCAGTACTTC. Translation gives CASSLGPGDSYEQYF. Combining the CDR3 with reference TRBV7-2 and TRBJ2-7 gives the whole variable domain GAGVSQSPSNKVTEKGKDVELRCDPISGHTALYWYRQSLGQGLEFLIYFQGNSAPDKSGLPSDRFSAERTGGSVSTLTIQRTQQEDSAVYLCASSLGPGDSYEQYFGPGTRLTVT.

The J gene is TRBJ1-1, the V gene TRBV12-3 or TRBV12-4; no reliable D call. V dropped 6 bases and J dropped 0 bases, with 8 bases sitting between them. The CDR3 has 13 residues. DNA of the CDR3: TGTGCCAGCAGCCCCTATATGAACACTGAAGCTTTCTTT. The encoded protein is CASSPYMNTEAFF.

V and J are TRBV19 and TRBJ2-1; D is possibly TRBD1 (6 bases). This CDR3 contains 15 residues. Trimming pared 6 bases from V and 4 bases from J, leaving 16 bases between. Germline CDR1 and CDR2: LNHDA and SQIVND (reference sequence). As DNA, the CDR3 is TGTGCCAGTAGGGTTACCGCAGGGGCTTACAATGAGCAGTTCTTC. Residues: CASRVTAGAYNEQFF.

The chain uses TRBV6-5 and TRBJ2-7; D perhaps matches TRBD1 (6 bases). The germline V and J ends were trimmed by 6 bases and 2 bases, with 11 bases remaining between them. CDR1 MNHEY and CDR2 SVGAGI come from the germline V gene. The CDR3 has 13 residues. CDR3 amino acids: CASSRTAPYEQYF. For the CDR3, the DNA is TGTGCCAGCAGCCGGACAGCCCCCTACGAGCAGTACTTC.

This sequence joins TRBV20-1 and TRBJ1-5, with 9 bases identical to TRBD1. This CDR3 contains 14 residues. Germline V gives CDR1 DFQATT, CDR2 SNEGSKA (reference sequence). With 3 bases clipped from V and 7 bases from J, the junction kept 7 bases outside the gene matches. The CDR3 bases are TGCAGTGCTAGGATCGGACAGGGGAAACAGCCCCAGCATTTT. Protein: CSARIGQGKQPQHF.

Points on this clonotype: One end of the junction varies from germline; a read error may be responsible. The CDR3 loop is CAGSPRGRASCETQYF. CDR3 DNA: TGTGCCGGCAGCCCAAGGGGGAGGGCTTCTTGTGAGACCCAGTACTTC. This chain links TRBV7-2 with TRBJ2-5, with D possibly matching TRBD2 (7 bases). The CDR3 has 16 residues. Germline V gives CDR1 SGHTA, CDR2 FQGNSA.

This clonotype has more than one count but fewer than ten. This sequence joins TRBV6-2 or TRBV6-3 and TRBJ2-7; D call uncertain. The CDR3 loop spans 12 amino acids. V was clipped by 0 bases and J by 7 bases, with 7 bases between them. Germline V CDR1 and CDR2: MNHEY, SVGEGT. The CDR3: CASSYSDGEQYF. The CDR3 DNA sequence: TGTGCCAGCAGTTACTCGGACGGTGAGCAGTACTTC.

CDR3 DNA sequence: TGTGCCAGCAGCTTAGGGAGCGGGATCAGGGAGCTGTTTTTT. Translating it yields CASSLGSGIRELFF. This chain joins TRBV7-6 and TRBJ2-2; 7 bases align to TRBD2. V shed 1 base and J 9 bases; nucleotides not matched to a gene: 5. The CDR3 sequence is 14 residues long. Germline V gives CDR1 SGHVS, CDR2 FNYEAQ.

In the case of this clonotype: Possible read error: a much larger clone is one base away. The rearrangement uses TRBV9 and TRBJ2-5, with 7 bases fitting TRBD2. Germline V gives CDR1 SGDLS, CDR2 YYNGEE. With 4 bases clipped from V and 11 bases from J, the junction kept 23 bases outside the gene matches. The CDR3 is 17 residues long. The CDR3 protein is CASSKSTSRTHSDEQYF. The CDR3 nucleotides are TGTGCCAGCAGCAAATCGACTAGCAGGACTCATAGTGATGAGCAGTACTTC.

This clonotype was recorded at least ten times. Relative to the germline gene, one junction end is altered; a read error may explain this. This sequence joins TRBV5-1 and TRBJ2-5, with TRBD1 matching 9 bases. The germline CDR1 and CDR2 sequences are SGHRS and YFSETQ. The CDR3 has 13 amino acids. CDR3 bases: TGTGCCAGCAGCTTAGGACAGGGGGAGACCCAGTACTTC. This sequence encodes CASSLGQGETQYF.

V and J are TRBV20-1 and TRBJ1-1; D gene ambiguous. The germline V and J ends were trimmed by 0 bases and 6 bases, with 14 bases remaining between them. Germline CDR1 DFQATT, CDR2 SNEGSKA (reference sequence). The CDR3 extends over 14 amino acids. The chain's CDR3 is CSARDLREFAEAFF. The DNA of the CDR3 is TGCAGTGCTAGAGATCTTAGGGAATTTGCTGAAGCTTTCTTT.

The rearrangement links TRBV4-2 to TRBJ2-4; 7 bases are a match to TRBD1. The trim removed 6 bases at V and 3 bases at J, leaving 5 bases unmatched. The germline V gene encodes CDR1 LGHNA and CDR2 YNFKEQ. This CDR3 has 14 residues. As DNA, the CDR3 is TGTGCCAGCAGTCACCGACAGGGCAAAAACATTCAGTACTTC. Its protein is CASSHRQGKNIQYF.

In this sample, this clonotype turned up a few times. CDR3 residues: CAIRGQEDQPQHF. CDR3 DNA: TGTGCCATCAGGGGACAGGAGGATCAGCCCCAGCATTTT. The rearrangement links TRBV10-3 to TRBJ1-5; 8 positions match TRBD1. V dropped 6 bases and J dropped 5; count of bases not matched to a gene: 3. The CDR3 has 13 residues. Looked up from germline, CDR1 is ENHRY and CDR2 is SYGVKD.

The J gene is TRBJ1-2, the V gene TRBV10-3; 7 bases fit TRBD1. V shed 9 bases, J shed 2 bases, and the junction held 6 bases outside the gene matches. Germline CDR1 reads ENHRY; CDR2 reads SYGVKD. The CDR3 extends over 13 amino acids. The CDR3 loop reads CAISTGQNYGYTF. The CDR3 DNA reads TGTGCCATATCGACAGGGCAGAACTATGGCTACACCTTC.

V gene TRBV7-2 combines with J gene TRBJ2-7; D ambiguous. In germline, CDR1 is SGHTA, CDR2 FQGNSA. The CDR3 runs 12 residues. V dropped 3 bases and J dropped 7 bases, with 10 bases sitting between them. The CDR3 nucleotides read TGTGCCAGCAGCTTCGTCTACAATGAGCAGTACTTC. It is translated as CASSFVYNEQYF.

The chain joins TRBV10-3 to TRBJ2-1, with a weak D call TRBD1 (5 bases). Gene TRBJ2-7 matches the end of the DNA better, so the J call may be wrong. Germline CDR1 reads ENHRY; CDR2 reads SYGVKD. The CDR3 consists of 18 residues. The CDR3, as DNA: TGTGCCATCAGTGAGACTCCTGACAGCCCAAGCTCCTACAATGAGCAGTACTTC. Protein: CAISETPDSPSSYNEQYF.

A few counts support this clonotype. The V and J genes are TRBV6-6 and TRBJ1-6; D unresolved. Germline V gene lookup returns CDR1 MNHNY and CDR2 SVGAGI (reference sequence). V shed 8 bases and J shed 8 bases, with 13 bases lying between them. The CDR3 is made up of 13 amino acids. The CDR3 reads CASWAVKDSPLHF. CDR3 coding DNA: TGTGCCAGCTGGGCCGTAAAGGATTCACCCCTCCACTTT.